One sample yielded the 27 T cell receptor beta chains listed below, sequenced in a study of T and B cells in COVID-19 patients. Blood genomic DNA input for TRB amplification was roughly 250-500 ng. BIOMED2 TRB-A/B primer pools were used in multiplex TRB PCR. TCRdb analysed the multiplex PCR reads with MiXCR anew, one entry per CDR3 protein. In the table there are about 23,000 distinct CDR3 sequences, roughly 27% of which are singletons. Sequences were obtained from blood. These receptors came from a human donor who had recovered from COVID-19.

By share of the sample, this clonotype is medium-sized. The chain employs TRBV5-5 and TRBJ2-7; tentative D call: TRBD2 (5 bases). In germline, CDR1 is SGHKS, CDR2 YYEKEE (reference sequence). Trimming shortened V by 6 bases and J by 0 bases, and 13 bases separated the two germline ends. The CDR3 covers 14 residues. CDR3 nucleotides: TGTGCCAGCACCCGAGGACGGGACTCCTACGAGCAGTACTTC. Translation gives CASTRGRDSYEQYF.

By sample fraction, this clonotype is medium-sized. The rearrangement links TRBV30 to TRBJ2-1, with 9 bases matching TRBD2. CDR1 and CDR2 from the germline V gene are GTSNPN and SVGIG (reference sequence). This CDR3 contains 18 residues. The V gene end was trimmed by 0 bases and the J gene end by 0 bases; junction bases not matched to a gene: 9. CDR3: CAWSVLLVAGVSYNEQFF. In DNA form, the CDR3 reads TGTGCCTGGAGTGTACTCCTGGTAGCGGGGGTCTCCTACAATGAGCAGTTCTTC.

This clonotype was observed a handful of times. The rearrangement joins TRBV5-1 to TRBJ2-1; D is undetermined. The CDR3 loop spans 13 amino acids. Trimming cost V 3 bases and J 2 bases, with 6 bases left between them. Germline CDR1 and CDR2: SGHRS and YFSETQ. The CDR3 protein is CASSSTAYNEQFF. For the CDR3, the DNA is TGCGCCAGCAGCTCGACGGCCTACAATGAGCAGTTCTTC.

The chain uses TRBV30 and TRBJ1-5; TRBD1 might be the D (6 bases). With 2 bases removed from V and 1 base from J, the gap between germline ends came to 9 bases. CDR1 and CDR2 (germline): GTSNPN, SVGIG (reference sequence). The CDR3 is made up of 14 amino acids. CDR3 in amino acids: CAWSLGQSNQPQHF. The CDR3 DNA reads as TGTGCCTGGAGTCTTGGACAGAGCAATCAGCCCCAGCATTTT.

This clonotype is labeled as medium-sized. This chain joins TRBV19 and TRBJ2-3, with 7 nucleotides matching TRBD1. This CDR3 spans 14 amino acids. CDR1 is LNHDA, CDR2 SQIVND, per germline (reference sequence). J was trimmed by 1 base and V by 4 bases; bases with no gene match: 2. The CDR3 DNA sequence: TGTGCCAGTAGTAGACAGGGCGGCACAGATACGCAGTATTTT. It yields the protein CASSRQGGTDTQYF.

This chain connects TRBV19 to TRBJ1-2; D ambiguous. Trimming pared 5 bases from V and 4 bases from J, leaving 14 bases between. This CDR3 comprises 14 residues. Per the germline V gene, CDR1 is LNHDA and CDR2 is SQIVND (reference sequence). CDR3 DNA sequence: TGTGCCAGTAGTCTCGCTGACTTACTCTATGGCTACACCTTC. Amino acids: CASSLADLLYGYTF.

The chain links TRBV6-5 to TRBJ2-7; D is possibly TRBD2 (6 bases). Germline V gives CDR1 MNHEY, CDR2 SVGAGI. The CDR3 sequence is 16 residues long. V gave up 7 bases and J gave up 3 bases, with 22 bases separating them. This CDR3 is CASNHEVLRGDYEQYF. Written as DNA, the CDR3 is TGTGCCAGCAATCACGAAGTTCTGCGCGGGGACTACGAGCAGTACTTC.

The V call is TRBV13, the J call TRBJ2-1; 12 positions match TRBD2. The V gene end was trimmed by 0 bases and the J gene end by 8 bases; junction bases not matched to a gene: 2. The CDR3 sequence is 15 residues long. CDR1 and CDR2 from the germline V gene are PRHDT and FYEKMQ (reference sequence). The CDR3 sequence is CASSLGTSGSHEQFF. DNA for the CDR3: TGTGCCAGCAGCTTAGGGACTAGCGGGAGCCATGAGCAGTTCTTC. The whole variable domain, filled in from reference TRBV13 and TRBJ2-1, reads AAGVIQSPRHLIKEKRETATLKCYPIPRHDTVYWYQQGPGQDPQFLISFYEKMQSDKGSIPDRFSAQQFSDYHSELNMSSLELGDSALYFCASSLGTSGSHEQFFGPGTRLTVL.

The chain links TRBV7-7 to TRBJ2-1; D is unclear. CDR1 and CDR2 from the germline V gene are SSHAT and FNYEAQ (reference sequence). This CDR3 has 15 residues. V lost 1 base, J lost 5 bases, and 12 bases lay in between. CDR3 coding DNA: TGTGCCAGCAGCTTAGGGTCGTCCCGGCACAATGAGCAGTTCTTC. Its protein is CASSLGSSRHNEQFF.

This clonotype was seen at least ten times. The rearrangement joins TRBV19 to TRBJ1-1, with 7 bases aligning to TRBD1. This CDR3 has 14 amino acids. J was trimmed by 3 bases and V by 7 bases; bases with no gene match: 8. From germline, CDR1 is LNHDA and CDR2 SQIVND (reference sequence). CDR3 sequence reads: CASKPDRVDTEAFF. CDR3 DNA: TGTGCCAGTAAACCCGACAGGGTAGACACTGAAGCTTTCTTT. Full variable domain (rest looked up from reference TRBV19 and TRBJ1-1): DGGITQSPKYLFRKEGQNVTLSCEQNLNHDAMYWYRQDPGQGLRLIYYSQIVNDFQKGDIAEGYSVSREKKESFPLTVTSAQKNPTAFYLCASKPDRVDTEAFFGQGTRLTVV.

V gene TRBV20-1 combines with J gene TRBJ2-1; tentatively, D is TRBD2 (5 bases). In germline, CDR1 is DFQATT, CDR2 SNEGSKA (reference sequence). The V gene lost 0 bases and the J gene lost 8 bases, with 14 bases spanning the gap. The CDR3 spans 14 residues. CDR3 loop: CSARDPQNSDEQFF. The CDR3 DNA reads as TGCAGTGCTAGAGATCCGCAAAATAGCGATGAGCAGTTCTTC.

This clonotype has ten or more counts. The V gene is TRBV19, the J gene TRBJ1-2, with 7 bases that match TRBD1. Trimming removed 5 bases from V and 4 bases from J; junction bases left unmatched: 10. The germline V gene encodes CDR1 LNHDA and CDR2 SQIVND (reference sequence). The CDR3 spans 15 residues. The CDR3 here is CASSARSGGGYGYTF. The CDR3 DNA reads TGTGCCAGTAGTGCCCGATCAGGGGGTGGCTATGGCTACACCTTC.

This clonotype was picked up a small number of times. V gene TRBV6-5 combines with J gene TRBJ2-1; 12 bases line up with TRBD1. The length of the CDR3 is 18 residues. The V and J ends lost 0 bases and 4 bases, in that order; junction bases with no gene match: 7. Germline V gives CDR1 MNHEY, CDR2 SVGAGI. DNA of the CDR3: TGTGCCAGCAGTTACTCCGGGACAGGGGGCTCGGGTTACAATGAGCAGTTCTTC. It encodes CASSYSGTGGSGYNEQFF.

Only a few counts were recorded for this clonotype. V and J are TRBV29-1 and TRBJ1-5, with D unclear. The CDR3 consists of 12 residues. V was clipped by 4 bases and J by 5 bases, with 9 bases between them. Per the germline V gene, CDR1 is SQVTM and CDR2 is ANQGSEA. The DNA for the CDR3 is TGCAGCGTTGCGGCCGGAGATCAGCCCCAGCATTTT. This translates into CSVAAGDQPQHF.

The rearrangement joins TRBV6-6 to TRBJ1-1; D ambiguous. The V end was cut by 6 bases, the J end by 1 base, with 12 bases between. CDR1 and CDR2 (germline): MNHNY, SVGAGI (reference sequence). The CDR3 runs to 14 residues. CDR3 region: CASSQFTWNTEAFF. CDR3 nucleotide sequence: TGTGCCAGCAGCCAATTCACTTGGAACACTGAAGCTTTCTTT.

Judged by abundance, this clonotype is medium-sized. The chain employs TRBV6-5 and TRBJ2-7, with D hard to call. This CDR3 has 14 amino acids. The germline V and J ends were trimmed by 0 bases and 3 bases, with 9 bases remaining between them. CDR1 MNHEY and CDR2 SVGAGI come from the germline V gene. The DNA for the CDR3 is TGTGCCAGCAGTTACTCGAAGGGCGACTACGAGCAGTACTTC. Encoded protein: CASSYSKGDYEQYF.

The V gene is TRBV12-3 or TRBV12-4, the J gene TRBJ1-4; perhaps TRBD1 as D (5 bases). Trimming took 7 bases from V and 6 from J, leaving 15 bases between them. CDR3 length: 14 amino acids. CDR3 residues: CASKGRWVDEKLFF. CDR3 coding DNA: TGTGCCAGCAAGGGGAGATGGGTAGATGAAAAACTGTTTTTT.

This clonotype occurred a few times. The chain uses TRBV5-1 and TRBJ2-7; 9 nucleotides match TRBD1. The trim removed 4 bases at V and 2 bases at J, leaving 7 bases unmatched. Germline lookup yields CDR1 SGHRS and CDR2 YFSETQ. The CDR3 length is 15 residues. CDR3 DNA sequence: TGCGCCAGCAGCCCGACCGGACAGGGGACCTACGAGCAGTACTTC. It encodes CASSPTGQGTYEQYF.

The J gene is TRBJ1-1, the V gene TRBV7-2; D call uncertain. V was pared by 4 bases and J by 8 bases, with 14 bases between. This CDR3 is built from 13 residues. Germline values: CDR1 SGHTA, CDR2 FQGNSA. CDR3 DNA sequence: TGTGCCAGCAGCTCCCTCTGGAAGACCGAAGCTTTCTTT. This sequence encodes CASSSLWKTEAFF.

This chain links TRBV15 with TRBJ2-3, with 9 bases aligning to TRBD2. This CDR3 has 14 residues. Germline assignment: CDR1 LNHNV and CDR2 YYDKDF (reference sequence). The junction had 7 bases not matched to a gene; V was cut back by 8 bases and J by 4 bases. In DNA form, the CDR3 reads TGTGCCACCCGAAGCGGGGGGCCCCCAGATACGCAGTATTTT. It yields the protein CATRSGGPPDTQYF.

The V call is TRBV2, the J call TRBJ2-1, with 15 nucleotides matching TRBD2. The V and J ends lost 7 bases and 5 bases, in that order; junction bases with no gene match: 6. Germline V gene data show CDR1 as SNHLY and CDR2 as FYNNEI. This CDR3 spans 16 amino acids. This chain's CDR3 is CASNGLAGGPDNEQFF. CDR3 in DNA: TGTGCCAGCAATGGACTAGCGGGAGGGCCGGACAATGAGCAGTTCTTC.

This chain joins TRBV19 and TRBJ2-7; the match to TRBD2 covers 7 bases. CDR1 is LNHDA and CDR2 is SQIVND in the germline V gene (reference sequence). The ends lost 8 bases at V and 3 bases at J; junction bases unmatched: 10. There are 14 residues in the CDR3. This CDR3 reads CASAWGGGNYEQYF. CDR3 nucleotides: TGTGCCAGTGCCTGGGGGGGTGGAAACTACGAGCAGTACTTC.

This chain links TRBV27 with TRBJ1-5; no firm D call. The V gene's germline CDR1 is MNHEY and CDR2 SMNVEV (reference sequence). Trimming stripped 0 bases from V and 7 bases from J, with 13 bases between. The CDR3 has 15 residues. The DNA for the CDR3 is TGTGCCAGCAGTTTATCCGTAACCCCTGGCCAGCCCCAGCATTTT. It encodes CASSLSVTPGQPQHF.

This clonotype has more than one count but fewer than ten. The CDR3 DNA follows: TGTGCCAGCTCACCTCGTAGGGGTCTCACTGAAGCTTTCTTT. It translates to CASSPRRGLTEAFF. The chain couples TRBV18 to TRBJ1-1; maybe TRBD1 (5 bases). Germline CDR1 reads KGHSH; CDR2 reads LQKENI. Deletions cut 3 bases from V and 4 bases from J, with 12 bases between. This CDR3 region has 14 residues.

This clonotype was counted only a few times. The genes are TRBV19 and TRBJ1-5, with D tentatively TRBD1 (5 bases). Trimming stripped 6 bases from V and 3 bases from J, with 12 bases between. Germline CDR1 reads LNHDA; CDR2 reads SQIVND (reference sequence). The CDR3 runs to 14 residues. CDR3 nucleotide sequence: TGTGCCAGTAGACCTACCGGGACCAATCAGCCCCAGCATTTT. It encodes CASRPTGTNQPQHF.

In this sample, this clonotype turned up many times. The CDR3 DNA sequence: TGTGCCAGTAGTGTTGGCAGGGGTGGCTATGGCTACACCTTC. Its translation: CASSVGRGGYGYTF. The chain is built from TRBV19 and TRBJ1-2, with D possibly TRBD1 on 6 matching bases. The germline V gene has CDR1 LNHDA and CDR2 SQIVND (reference sequence). The ends were cut back, 5 bases at V and 4 bases at J, with 14 bases in the middle. There are 14 residues in the CDR3.

This chain connects TRBV6-4 to TRBJ1-2; no reliable D call. The germline V gene has CDR1 MRHNA and CDR2 SNTAGT. The V and J ends lost 2 bases and 2 bases respectively, with 0 bases between them. The CDR3 covers 11 residues. The CDR3 DNA reads TGTGCCAGCAGTGACAACTATGGCTACACCTTC. The encoded protein is CASSDNYGYTF.